This passage covers 14 T cell receptor beta chains from one sample sequenced in a study of PD-L1 blockade in urothelial cancer. Using immunoSEQ multiplex PCR, the repertoire was profiled, and TCRdb retains in-frame clones only, with some absent. The sample has roughly 120,000 clones, roughly 90% seen once. Time point: peripheral blood 6 weeks after treatment start. The source was PBMCs, collected around atezolizumab (anti-PD-L1) treatment. These receptors came from a man aged 60 to 75 with urothelial cancer.

The V gene is TRBV15, the J gene TRBJ2-7; 15 nucleotides line up with TRBD2. This CDR3 is 14 amino acids long. Unmatched junction bases numbered 2, after V lost 5 bases and J lost 6 bases. Per the germline V gene, CDR1 is LNHNV and CDR2 is YYDKDF (reference sequence). This chain's CDR3 is CATSRTSGRGEQYF. The CDR3 nucleotides are TGTGCCACCAGCCGGACTAGCGGGAGGGGCGAGCAGTACTTC.

In this sample, this clone turned up a few times. The rearrangement uses TRBV25-1 and TRBJ2-1; D is unresolved. Germline values: CDR1 MGHDK, CDR2 SYGVNS. Trimming removed 0 bases from V and 9 bases from J, with 6 bases in between. The CDR3 extends over 12 amino acids. The CDR3 bases are TGTGCCAGCAGTGAATATCCCTTTGAGCAGTTCTTC. It yields the protein CASSEYPFEQFF.

The chain couples TRBV4-3 to TRBJ2-5, with 7 bases identical to TRBD2. With 4 bases clipped from V and 3 bases from J, the junction kept 5 bases outside the gene matches. This CDR3 contains 14 residues. Germline loops: CDR1 LGHNA, CDR2 YSLEER. The CDR3 is CASSPGGLEETQYF. CDR3 in DNA: TGCGCCAGCAGCCCTGGAGGACTAGAAGAGACCCAGTACTTC.

This clone occurred once. This chain joins TRBV2 and TRBJ2-7, with TRBD1 identical over 9 bases. Trimming at V came to 6 bases and at J to 4 bases, leaving 7 bases not matched to a gene. The CDR3 runs 14 residues. Germline V gene sequence: CDR1 SNHLY, CDR2 FYNNEI. CDR3 amino acids: CASSQQGAGYEQYF. The CDR3, as DNA: TGTGCCAGCAGCCAACAGGGGGCAGGGTACGAGCAGTACTTC.

This chain links TRBV7-6 with TRBJ2-1; TRBD2 might be the D (6 bases). V lost 5 bases to trimming and J lost 0 bases, with 23 bases between them. The V gene's germline CDR1 is SGHVS and CDR2 FNYEAQ. This CDR3 has 19 amino acids. As DNA, the CDR3 is TGTGCCAGCAGCCTCCACAGGAAGTTAGCGGCCAGCTCCTACAATGAGCAGTTCTTC. This gives the protein CASSLHRKLAASSYNEQFF.

On this clone itself: The junction differs from germline at one of its ends, possibly a read error. The CDR3 is CATSPSTGWDRAGELFF. The CDR3 DNA reads TGTGCCACCAGCCCCTCGACAGGTTGGGATCGGGCCGGGGAGCTGTTTTTT. V is TRBV11-2 and J is TRBJ2-2; maybe TRBD1 (6 bases). The CDR3 totals 17 residues. The germline CDR1 and CDR2 sequences are SGHAT and FQNNGV.

The chain combines TRBV11-2 with TRBJ2-7; TRBD1 might be the D (5 bases). Germline assignment: CDR1 SGHAT and CDR2 FQNNGV. The CDR3 sequence is 13 residues long. Deletions cut 2 bases from V and 9 bases from J, with 14 bases between. The CDR3 DNA is TGTGCCAGCAGCTTATCCTTGGGGCGTGGGCAGTACTTC. Protein sequence: CASSLSLGRGQYF.

This clone was counted between two and nine times. The chain couples TRBV12-1 to TRBJ1-1; TRBD1 is taken as the D call from the table, unchecked against the DNA. TRBV12-1 represents a pseudogene. The CDR3 is 15 residues long. Written as DNA, the CDR3 is TGTGCCAGCAGCTCCACCGGGACAGGGAAGGCTGAAGCTTTCTTT. This codes for CASSSTGTGKAEAFF.

This chain uses TRBV5-6 with TRBJ2-7; TRBD1 is a possible D gene (6 bases). The CDR3 length is 12 residues. Trimming stripped 6 bases from V and 4 bases from J, with 11 bases between. Germline CDR1 SGHDT, CDR2 YYEEEE. CDR3 sequence: CASTEQGYEQYF. DNA of the CDR3: TGTGCCAGCACGGAACAGGGTTACGAGCAGTACTTC.

V usage is TRBV5-1 and J usage is TRBJ2-3; TRBD1 agrees at 7 bases. The CDR3 has 16 amino acids. CDR1 and CDR2 from the germline V gene are SGHRS and YFSETQ. V gave up 0 bases and J gave up 3 bases; unmatched junction bases: 7. This CDR3 is CASSLGLGQATDTQYF. The CDR3 nucleotides are TGCGCCAGCAGCTTGGGCCTCGGACAGGCGACAGATACGCAGTATTTT.

The J gene is TRBJ2-1, the V gene TRBV5-1; weak D call: TRBD2 (5 bases). Trimming stripped 0 bases from V and 0 bases from J, with 13 bases between. The CDR3 loop spans 17 amino acids. Germline CDR1 and CDR2: SGHRS and YFSETQ. CDR3 sequence (DNA): TGCGCCAGCAGCTTGGTGGCCACACGGGACTCCTACAATGAGCAGTTCTTC. It translates to CASSLVATRDSYNEQFF.

The CDR3 is CATGLAGAYEQYF. In nucleotides, the CDR3 is TGTGCCACTGGACTAGCGGGGGCCTACGAGCAGTACTTC. This sequence joins TRBV10-3 and TRBJ2-7, with 13 bases fitting TRBD2. Germline V gene sequence: CDR1 ENHRY, CDR2 SYGVKD. V was clipped by 10 bases and J by 2 bases; unmatched bases: 2. CDR3 length: 13 residues.

The CDR3 coding sequence is TGTGCCAGCAACCCAGGGGGCTTCGGCAAAAACATTCAGTACTTC. Encoded protein: CASNPGGFGKNIQYF. This rearrangement joins TRBV28 to TRBJ2-4; 8 bases align to TRBD1. Germline-derived CDR1 and CDR2 are MDHEN and SYDVKM. The CDR3 covers 15 residues. Trimming cost V 7 bases and J 3 bases; bases outside gene matches: 8.

V usage is TRBV18 and J usage is TRBJ2-7, with D unclear. The CDR3 is 13 amino acids. Germline V gene data show CDR1 as KGHSH and CDR2 as LQKENI. The germline V and J ends were trimmed by 3 bases and 2 bases, with 8 bases remaining between them. DNA of the CDR3: TGTGCCAGCTCACCCCCCGAGACCTACGAGCAGTACTTC. Its translation is CASSPPETYEQYF.